The 21 T cell receptor beta chains below all came from one sample that was sequenced in a study of T cell changes during pregnancy in multiple sclerosis. Method: immunoSEQ multiplex PCR; TCRdb's copy keeps in-frame clones and lacks some. The sample shows tens of thousands of clones, 75% to 95% of them seen only once. The source was CD8+ T cells from peripheral blood mononuclear cells, collected before pregnancy. These receptors were obtained from a female donor with multiple sclerosis, enrolled in a pregnancy study.

This clone was seen more than once but under ten times. The chain couples TRBV27 to TRBJ2-7, with 8 bases identical to TRBD1. The CDR3 is 14 residues long. Germline CDR1 reads MNHEY; CDR2 reads SMNVEV (reference sequence). Losses at the gene ends were 3 bases for V and 1 base for J; bases not matched to a gene: 2. Here the CDR3 DNA reads TGTGCCAGCAGTTTTCGGACAGGGTCCTACGAGCAGTACTTC. This encodes CASSFRTGSYEQYF.

This chain links TRBV7-3 with TRBJ2-1; TRBD1 matches 7 bases. CDR1 and CDR2 from the germline V gene are SGHTA and FQGTGA. The V gene end was trimmed by 5 bases and the J gene end by 4 bases; junction bases not matched to a gene: 8. This CDR3 has 15 residues. CDR3 DNA sequence: TGTGCCAGCAGCCCCGGGACAGCGCCATACAATGAGCAGTTCTTC. Residues: CASSPGTAPYNEQFF.

This chain links TRBV2 with TRBJ1-5, with D tentatively TRBD1 (6 bases). The CDR3 is 13 residues long. Germline V CDR1 and CDR2: SNHLY, FYNNEI. V was pared by 7 bases and J by 3 bases, with 10 bases between. The CDR3 protein is CASTGQFNQPQHF. The CDR3 DNA is TGTGCCAGCACTGGACAGTTCAATCAGCCCCAGCATTTT. The full variable domain, its missing parts supplied by reference TRBV2 and TRBJ1-5, is EPEVTQTPSHQVTQMGQEVILRCVPISNHLYFYWYRQILGQKVEFLVSFYNNEISEKSEIFDDQFSVERPDGSNFTLKIRSTKLEDSAMYFCASTGQFNQPQHFGDGTRLSIL.

This chain joins TRBV5-8 and TRBJ1-4; 8 bases are shared with TRBD1. Losses at the gene ends were 2 bases for V and 8 bases for J; bases not matched to a gene: 8. The CDR3 extends over 15 amino acids. CDR1 is SGHTS, CDR2 YDEGEE, per germline. DNA of the CDR3: TGTGCCAGCAGCTTAGGAGAGACAGGGGTAGAAAAACTGTTTTTT. Protein sequence: CASSLGETGVEKLFF.

The chain links TRBV7-2 to TRBJ2-1; 11 bases line up with TRBD2. This CDR3 is built from 15 residues. V lost 2 bases to trimming and J lost 8 bases; unmatched junction nucleotides: 5. Germline CDR1 and CDR2: SGHTA and FQGNSA. The CDR3 region has the DNA TGTGCCAGCAGCTTATATAGCGGGGGGGCATATGAGCAGTTCTTC. Translated, it gives CASSLYSGGAYEQFF.

The chain is built from TRBV5-5 and TRBJ1-6; D is undetermined. The V gene's germline CDR1 is SGHKS and CDR2 YYEKEE (reference sequence). This CDR3 has 16 residues. Deletions cut 1 base from V and 7 bases from J, with 15 bases between. CDR3 amino acids: CASSLFRVRDNSPLHF. DNA for the CDR3: TGTGCCAGCAGCTTGTTCCGGGTTCGTGACAATTCACCCCTCCACTTT.

The chain couples TRBV14 to TRBJ2-5, with D maybe TRBD2 (5 bases). The CDR3 has 16 amino acids. Trimming cost V 4 bases and J 3 bases, with 18 bases left between them. Germline-derived CDR1 and CDR2 are SGHDN and FVKESK. As DNA, the CDR3 is TGTGCCAGCAGCCCCCGGGCCTCGGGGAGCGAAGAGACCCAGTACTTC. Protein sequence: CASSPRASGSEETQYF.

The gene calls are TRBV9 and TRBJ2-7; 9 nucleotides line up with TRBD1. In germline, CDR1 is SGDLS, CDR2 YYNGEE. This CDR3 has 16 residues. J gave up 5 bases and V 5 bases, and 14 bases lay outside the gene matches. This CDR3 is CASRSRSGTGSNEQYF. The DNA of the CDR3 is TGTGCCAGCAGGTCCAGGAGTGGGACAGGGTCCAACGAGCAGTACTTC.

The CDR3 DNA reads TGTGCCAGCAGTGAATACGGTATAGCTACCTACGAGCAGTACTTC. It encodes CASSEYGIATYEQYF. The genes are TRBV2 and TRBJ2-7, with unresolved D. The CDR3 runs to 15 residues. V was shortened by 2 bases and J by 2 bases, with 13 bases between the two germline ends. Germline CDR1 reads SNHLY; CDR2 reads FYNNEI. The variable domain in full, with the rest retrieved from reference TRBV2 and TRBJ2-7, is EPEVTQTPSHQVTQMGQEVILRCVPISNHLYFYWYRQILGQKVEFLVSFYNNEISEKSEIFDDQFSVERPDGSNFTLKIRSTKLEDSAMYFCASSEYGIATYEQYFGPGTRLTVT.

The CDR3 is CASSLQPNSYYNSPLHF. The CDR3 nucleotides are TGTGCCAGCAGCTTACAACCTAACAGTTACTATAATTCACCCCTCCACTTT. This chain joins TRBV11-2 and TRBJ1-6; D uncertain. V was clipped by 2 bases and J by 3 bases, with 14 bases between them. CDR1 and CDR2 from the germline V gene are SGHAT and FQNNGV. The CDR3 totals 17 residues.

J is TRBJ2-1 and V is TRBV10-3; TRBD2 matches at 12 bases. V shed 6 bases, J shed 5 bases, and the junction held 11 bases outside the gene matches. Germline assignment: CDR1 ENHRY and CDR2 SYGVKD. This CDR3 has 17 residues. The chain's CDR3 is CAIRVTSGGGSHNEQFF. In nucleotides, the CDR3 is TGTGCCATCAGGGTGACTAGCGGGGGCGGATCGCACAATGAGCAGTTCTTC.

The gene calls are TRBV6-5 and TRBJ1-6; D is perhaps TRBD1 (5 bases). The CDR3 length is 13 residues. Germline lookup yields CDR1 MNHEY and CDR2 SVGAGI. V was trimmed by 6 bases and J by 9 bases, leaving 12 bases between them. The CDR3 protein is CASSTHQGSPLHF. DNA for the CDR3: TGTGCCAGCAGCACCCATCAGGGTTCACCCCTCCACTTT.

The V call is TRBV4-1, the J call TRBJ1-4, with 7 nucleotides matching TRBD1. Germline CDR1 MGHRA, CDR2 YSYEKL. V gave up 0 bases and J gave up 5 bases; unmatched junction bases: 3. The CDR3 contains 15 residues. CDR3 in amino acids: CASSQDEGGNEKLFF. The DNA of the CDR3 is TGCGCCAGCAGCCAAGATGAAGGGGGCAATGAAAAACTGTTTTTT.

The CDR3 DNA sequence: TGTGCCAGCAGCCCCGGGACAGCCCAAGAGACCCAGTACTTC. Residues: CASSPGTAQETQYF. The chain recombines TRBV11-2 with TRBJ2-5; TRBD1 agrees at 7 bases. This CDR3 is 14 amino acids long. CDR1 is SGHAT, CDR2 FQNNGV, per germline. V dropped 5 bases and J dropped 1; count of bases not matched to a gene: 4.

The chain has TRBV6-4 and TRBJ2-1; 12 nucleotides line up with TRBD2. This CDR3 has 15 amino acids. Germline lookup yields CDR1 MRHNA and CDR2 SNTAGT. V gave up 7 bases and J gave up 7 bases; unmatched junction bases: 8. CDR3 loop: CASMETSGGVNEQFF. CDR3 DNA: TGTGCCAGCATGGAGACTAGCGGGGGTGTAAATGAGCAGTTCTTC.

The chain has TRBV4-1 and TRBJ1-1; 8 bases fit TRBD1. Germline V gives CDR1 MGHRA, CDR2 YSYEKL. With 0 bases clipped from V and 11 bases from J, the junction kept 14 bases outside the gene matches. The CDR3 spans 16 residues. The CDR3 here is CASSQDFGARGLLAFF. The CDR3 DNA reads TGCGCCAGCAGCCAAGATTTTGGGGCCAGGGGGCTGCTCGCTTTCTTT.

The rearrangement links TRBV7-3 to TRBJ2-2; D is ambiguous. The CDR3 is 14 amino acids. V dropped 2 bases and J dropped 4 bases, with 8 bases sitting between them. Germline V gene data show CDR1 as SGHTA and CDR2 as FQGTGA. As DNA, the CDR3 is TGTGCCAGCAGCTTACTAGGAACCACCGGGGAGCTGTTTTTT. It codes for CASSLLGTTGELFF. Full variable domain (missing parts from reference TRBV7-3 and TRBJ2-2): GAGVSQTPSNKVTEKGKYVELRCDPISGHTALYWYRQSLGQGPEFLIYFQGTGAADDSGLPNDRFFAVRPEGSVSTLKIQRTERGDSAVYLCASSLLGTTGELFFGEGSRLTVL.

This rearrangement joins TRBV4-1 to TRBJ2-7; TRBD2 might be the D (5 bases). Germline values: CDR1 MGHRA, CDR2 YSYEKL. Trimming removed 1 base at V and 7 bases at J, with 20 bases between. The CDR3 is made up of 16 amino acids. The CDR3 region has the DNA TGCGCCAGCAGCCAAGTCTCCCATACCGCCGGGGAGGAGCAGTACTTC. The encoded protein is CASSQVSHTAGEEQYF.

The DNA of the CDR3 is TGTGCCAGCAGCTCCGACCGGGACACCGCAACCTACGAGCAGTACTTC. Protein: CASSSDRDTATYEQYF. The rearrangement joins TRBV7-2 to TRBJ2-7; the D gene is possibly TRBD1 (6 bases). CDR1 and CDR2 (germline): SGHTA, FQGNSA. V was shortened by 4 bases and J by 2 bases, with 18 bases between the two germline ends. There are 16 residues in the CDR3.

The rearrangement links TRBV2 to TRBJ2-3, with 11 bases matching TRBD2. From germline, CDR1 is SNHLY and CDR2 FYNNEI. This CDR3 contains 15 residues. V shed 6 bases and J 2 bases; nucleotides not matched to a gene: 4. The CDR3 reads CASRLSGGDTDTQYF. CDR3 coding DNA: TGTGCCAGCAGACTTAGCGGGGGGGACACAGATACGCAGTATTTT.

A single count supports this clone. This rearrangement joins TRBV9 to TRBJ2-5; a possible D gene is TRBD1 (6 bases). V lost 3 bases and J lost 4, with 16 bases in between. CDR1 is SGDLS, CDR2 YYNGEE, per germline. The CDR3 covers 15 residues. The CDR3 spells CASSDQTGGTETQYF. The DNA for the CDR3 is TGTGCCAGCAGCGATCAGACAGGAGGAACAGAGACCCAGTACTTC.